The present T cell receptor beta chain was sequenced within a study of shared clonotypes between healthy human individuals. Study-wide background: CD4 naive and memory got three plates each, CD8 naive two, CD8 memory one. Overall study results and limits: The study found roughly 5% of naive CD4 clonotypes shared across a handful of donors.

Sequencing was performed with immunoSEQ multiplex PCR; in TCRdb, only in-frame clones are kept and a portion is missing. The table has some 2.4 million clones, over 85% seen once. Donation came from healthy HIV-negative adults that had no recent acute infections or vaccinations. A split of CD4+ cells into CD45RA+ naive and CD45RA-negative memory subsets was performed. Of note for this clone: As yet, its antigen is unknown.

The V gene's germline CDR1 is SGDLS and CDR2 YYNGEE. V lost 4 bases and J lost 10; bases outside the gene matches: 12. This CDR3 has 16 amino acids. Material for sequencing was naive CD4+ T cells from PBMCs. Subset of the sample: CD45RA+ positively selected. The source of this sequence is a man between 18 and 29 years old in good health. Some clones in this sample may be carry-over from other donors' samples. V and J are TRBV9 and TRBJ2-1, with TRBD2 identical over 12 bases. In DNA, the CDR3 is TGTGCCAGCAGCCCCCAGGGACTAGCGGGCTTCGGGGAGCAGTTCTTC. Translation gives CASSPQGLAGFGEQFF.